This TCR beta chain was captured in a study of blood T cell repertoires in COVID-19. The method was immunoSEQ multiplex PCR; TCRdb's version includes in-frame clones alone and lacks a portion of them. Of hundreds of thousands of clones in the sample, approximately 84% are singletons; the top ten hold roughly 1%. Concerning this clone itself: The junction departs from germline at one end; a sequencing error may be responsible.

The CDR3 has 15 residues. Per the germline V gene, CDR1 is PRHDT and CDR2 is FYEKMQ (reference sequence). Sequenced: PBMCs or T cells enriched from blood (not recorded which). The chain has TRBV13 and TRBJ2-1, with TRBD1 identical over 8 bases. The clonotype originates from a woman aged 25 to 39 who had recovered from COVID-19. The DNA for the CDR3 is TGTGCCAGCAGCATAGGGACAGGTCCCTACAATGAGCAGTTCTTC. It encodes CASSIGTGPYNEQFF.